The 15 T cell receptor beta chains below were found in one sample sequenced in a study of post-analysis software for immune sequencing data. Study-wide results and caveats: Patients carried roughly 5 TRBV segments more frequently than controls did, and TRBV5-6, TRBV5-1 and TRBV20-1 were among them.

Prepared libraries of TCR beta cDNA carried unique molecular identifiers. A single record per CDR3 protein comes from TCRdb applying MiXCR to the PCR reads. The data contain around 700,000 distinct CDR3 sequences, around 64% of them singletons. Antigen specificity for these receptors is unknown. The material sequenced was blood. Receptors originate from a girl under 10 years old with multiple sclerosis.

The V and J genes are TRBV7-9 and TRBJ2-1; D is possibly TRBD2 (6 bases). The CDR3 extends over 14 amino acids. The V gene lost 7 bases and the J gene lost 1 base, with 11 bases spanning the gap. The germline CDR1 and CDR2 sequences are SEHNR and FQNEAQ (reference sequence). CDR3: CASTRRESYNEQFF. DNA for the CDR3: TGTGCCAGCACAAGGCGGGAATCCTACAATGAGCAGTTCTTC.

This chain joins TRBV6-5 and TRBJ1-6; tentative D call: TRBD1 (5 bases). The germline gives CDR1 MNHEY, CDR2 SVGAGI. Trimming stripped 0 bases from V and 8 bases from J, with 8 bases between. CDR3 length: 14 amino acids. The CDR3 DNA reads as TGTGCCAGCAGTTACTCGCAGGGAGATTCACCCCTCCACTTT. Its translation: CASSYSQGDSPLHF.

This clonotype was recorded once. The V and J genes are TRBV4-3 and TRBJ1-2; TRBD1 matches at 8 bases. This CDR3 region has 15 residues. The ends lost 4 bases at V and 5 bases at J; junction bases unmatched: 9. CDR1 is LGHNA and CDR2 is YSLEER in the germline V gene. The CDR3 nucleotides are TGCGCCAGCAGCCGAGATTGGGGACAGGAATATGGCTACACCTTC. Protein product: CASSRDWGQEYGYTF.

V and J are TRBV2 and TRBJ2-5; a weak D match, TRBD2 (6 bases). The CDR3 totals 14 residues. Germline values: CDR1 SNHLY, CDR2 FYNNEI. Trimming left V 5 bases short and J 5 bases short, with 15 bases between. The CDR3, as DNA: TGTGCCAGCAGTCGGCCGGGGGTGGTCGAGACCCAGTACTTC. Residues: CASSRPGVVETQYF.

This rearrangement joins TRBV19 to TRBJ2-7; 7 bases line up with TRBD1. V shed 10 bases and J 2 bases; nucleotides not matched to a gene: 5. The CDR3 spans 12 residues. Germline V gene data show CDR1 as LNHDA and CDR2 as SQIVND (reference sequence). The CDR3 DNA reads as TGTGCCACCTCTACAGGGGCCTACGAGCAGTACTTC. It is translated as CATSTGAYEQYF.

The V and J genes are TRBV5-1 and TRBJ2-5, with unresolved D. The CDR3 runs to 14 residues. Germline loops: CDR1 SGHRS, CDR2 YFSETQ. Trimming cost V 1 base and J 1 base, with 8 bases left between them. The CDR3 DNA is TGCGCCAGCAGCTTGACCATACCCCAAGAGACCCAGTACTTC. It yields the protein CASSLTIPQETQYF.

This clonotype appeared a few times. V gene TRBV27 combines with J gene TRBJ2-5; 15 bases fit TRBD2. Per germline, CDR1 MNHEY and CDR2 SMNVEV (reference sequence). The CDR3 loop spans 16 amino acids. V shed 4 bases and J 5 bases; nucleotides not matched to a gene: 5. CDR3 DNA sequence: TGTGCCAGCAGTTCGGGACTAGCGGGAGGCGAGGAGACCCAGTACTTC. Its translation: CASSSGLAGGEETQYF.

V and J are TRBV6-6 and TRBJ2-5; D not resolved. Germline lookup yields CDR1 MNHNY and CDR2 SVGAGI (reference sequence). Trimming pared 2 bases from V and 2 bases from J, leaving 12 bases between. This CDR3 is 15 amino acids long. CDR3: CASSYGGAWQETQYF. DNA for the CDR3: TGTGCCAGCAGTTACGGCGGCGCATGGCAAGAGACCCAGTACTTC.

The chain joins TRBV7-9 to TRBJ1-2, with no clear D. The germline gives CDR1 SEHNR, CDR2 FQNEAQ (reference sequence). V was trimmed by 1 base and J by 6 bases, leaving 9 bases between them. The CDR3 totals 13 residues. The CDR3 protein is CASSLVGWNGYTF. The CDR3 nucleotides are TGTGCCAGCAGCTTAGTGGGATGGAATGGCTACACCTTC.

As concerns this clonotype: The junction does not match germline at one end; this may be a read error. This rearrangement joins TRBV5-1 to TRBJ2-3; D call uncertain. Germline loops: CDR1 SGHRS, CDR2 YFSETQ. The length of the CDR3 is 12 residues. The CDR3 coding sequence is TGCGCCGGCAGCTTTAGAGCAGATACGCAGTATTTT. It is translated as CAGSFRADTQYF.

This clonotype was seen only a few times. The V call is TRBV20-1, the J call TRBJ2-5, with TRBD2 identical over 9 bases. The junction had 9 bases not matched to a gene; V was cut back by 3 bases and J by 4 bases. Germline assignment: CDR1 DFQATT and CDR2 SNEGSKA (reference sequence). CDR3 length equals 15 residues. The chain's CDR3 is CSASPPGTSRETQYF. The CDR3 DNA follows: TGCAGTGCTAGCCCGCCAGGGACTAGCCGAGAGACCCAGTACTTC.

This clonotype turned up a few times. V usage is TRBV20-1 and J usage is TRBJ2-5, with D perhaps TRBD2 (7 bases). Deletions cut 6 bases from V and 4 bases from J, with 12 bases between. Germline V lookup: CDR1 DFQATT, CDR2 SNEGSKA (reference sequence). CDR3 size: 12 residues. In DNA, the CDR3 is TGCAGTGCGAGGGGGGGTTCAGAGACCCAGTACTTC. Its translation is CSARGGSETQYF.

This clonotype was recorded only once. The chain recombines TRBV14 with TRBJ2-5, with TRBD2 matching 8 bases. The CDR3 sequence is 15 residues long. Germline-derived CDR1 and CDR2 are SGHDN and FVKESK. J was trimmed by 5 bases and V by 4 bases; bases with no gene match: 9. CDR3 sequence: CASSPSWGGGETQYF. The CDR3 nucleotides are TGTGCCAGCAGCCCCTCCTGGGGCGGGGGGGAGACCCAGTACTTC.

The chain recombines TRBV2 with TRBJ2-3, with 8 bases matching TRBD1. This CDR3 is built from 14 residues. Trimming cost V 11 bases and J 3 bases; bases outside gene matches: 10. Germline V gives CDR1 SNHLY, CDR2 FYNNEI. CDR3 residues: CAGQGAHGTDTQYF. The CDR3 DNA reads TGTGCCGGCCAGGGGGCGCACGGGACAGATACGCAGTATTTT.

A note on this clonotype: Lacking the conserved final phenylalanine or tryptophan, this CDR3 likely reflects a read error. The chain uses TRBV10-2 and TRBJ2-1; no clear D gene. This CDR3 contains 11 residues. Trimming left V 7 bases short and J 9 bases short, with 10 bases between. The germline V gene has CDR1 WSHSY and CDR2 SAAADI. CDR3 amino acids: CASKGSVEQFL. The CDR3, as DNA: TGCGCCAGCAAAGGTAGTGTTGAGCAGTTCCTC.